Below, 5 T cell receptor beta chains from the same sample are listed, as sequenced in a study of cytomegalovirus exposure and HLA in healthy donors. Primers for the PCR totalled 60 Vbeta and 13 Jbeta. Only in-frame clones appear in the TCRdb table, and some are missing; sequencing was by immunoSEQ multiplex PCR. The sample lists roughly 120,000 clones; around 84% were seen once. Sequencing used PBMCs. The receptors shown here come from a woman aged 18-29 years in good health and CMV-seropositive.

CDR3 protein: CASRDSGTVANTGELFF. The CDR3 nucleotides are TGTGCCAGCAGAGATTCAGGGACAGTTGCGAACACCGGGGAGCTGTTTTTT. V gene TRBV5-6 combines with J gene TRBJ2-2, with 7 nucleotides matching TRBD1. With 5 bases clipped from V and 0 bases from J, the junction kept 10 bases outside the gene matches. The CDR3 runs to 17 residues. Germline CDR1 is SGHDT and CDR2 is YYEEEE.

This clone was seen only a few times. The chain employs TRBV11-2 and TRBJ1-5; D unresolved. V lost 6 bases, J lost 0 bases, and 12 bases lay in between. Per germline, CDR1 SGHAT and CDR2 FQNNGV. The CDR3 totals 15 residues. CDR3 residues: CASSTEGYSNQPQHF. CDR3 in DNA: TGTGCCAGCAGTACAGAGGGATATAGCAATCAGCCCCAGCATTTT.

The rearrangement joins TRBV7-9 to TRBJ2-2; tentative D call: TRBD2 (5 bases). V dropped 2 bases and J dropped 3 bases, with 7 bases sitting between them. The CDR3 runs to 14 residues. Germline lookup yields CDR1 SEHNR and CDR2 FQNEAQ (reference sequence). CDR3 amino acids: CASSLWRDTGELFF. CDR3 in DNA: TGTGCCAGCAGCTTATGGCGGGACACCGGGGAGCTGTTTTTT.

The chain links TRBV2 to TRBJ2-3; 10 bases agree with TRBD2. Trimming took 2 bases from V and 2 from J; bases not matched to a gene: 7. CDR1 is SNHLY and CDR2 is FYNNEI in the germline V gene. This CDR3 comprises 17 residues. The CDR3 protein is CASSEPLAGVYTDTQYF. Written as DNA, the CDR3 is TGTGCCAGCAGTGAACCCCTAGCGGGGGTTTACACAGATACGCAGTATTTT.

The rearrangement uses TRBV13 and TRBJ2-3; possible D gene TRBD2, 6 bases. This CDR3 is built from 11 residues. V lost 11 bases and J 5 bases, leaving 11 bases between the germline ends. Per the germline V gene, CDR1 is PRHDT and CDR2 is FYEKMQ (reference sequence). CDR3 nucleotide sequence: TGTGCCTCGAGGGGAGGAGATACGCAGTATTTT. This translates into CASRGGDTQYF. Complete variable domain (other parts from reference TRBV13 and TRBJ2-3): AAGVIQSPRHLIKEKRETATLKCYPIPRHDTVYWYQQGPGQDPQFLISFYEKMQSDKGSIPDRFSAQQFSDYHSELNMSSLELGDSALYFCASRGGDTQYFGPGTRLTVL.